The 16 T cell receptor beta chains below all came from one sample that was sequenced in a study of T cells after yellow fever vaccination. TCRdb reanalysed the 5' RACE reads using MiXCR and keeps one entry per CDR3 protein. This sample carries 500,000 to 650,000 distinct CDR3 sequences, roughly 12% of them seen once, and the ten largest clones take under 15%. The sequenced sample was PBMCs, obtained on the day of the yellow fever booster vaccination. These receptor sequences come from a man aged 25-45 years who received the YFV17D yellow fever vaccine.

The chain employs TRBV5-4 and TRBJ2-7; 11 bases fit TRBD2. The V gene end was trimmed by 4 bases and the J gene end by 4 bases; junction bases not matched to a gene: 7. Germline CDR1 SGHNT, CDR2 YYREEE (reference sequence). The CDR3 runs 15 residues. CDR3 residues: CASSTAGTSGYEQYF. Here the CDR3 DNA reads TGTGCCAGCAGCACGGCCGGGACTAGCGGTTACGAGCAGTACTTC.

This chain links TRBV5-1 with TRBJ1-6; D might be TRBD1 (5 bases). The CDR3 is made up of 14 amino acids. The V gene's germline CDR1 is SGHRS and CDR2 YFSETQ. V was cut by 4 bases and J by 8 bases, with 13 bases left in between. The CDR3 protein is CASSLGTWDSPLHF. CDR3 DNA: TGCGCCAGCAGCCTTGGGACCTGGGATTCACCCCTCCACTTT.

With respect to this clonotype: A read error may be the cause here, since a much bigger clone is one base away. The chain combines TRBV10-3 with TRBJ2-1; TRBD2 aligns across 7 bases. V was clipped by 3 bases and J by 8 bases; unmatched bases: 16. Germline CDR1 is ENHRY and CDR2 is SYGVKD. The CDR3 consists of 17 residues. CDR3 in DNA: TGTGCCATCAGTGATGGACTAGTGGGAGGGCTAGGGGATGAGCAGTTCTTC. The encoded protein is CAISDGLVGGLGDEQFF.

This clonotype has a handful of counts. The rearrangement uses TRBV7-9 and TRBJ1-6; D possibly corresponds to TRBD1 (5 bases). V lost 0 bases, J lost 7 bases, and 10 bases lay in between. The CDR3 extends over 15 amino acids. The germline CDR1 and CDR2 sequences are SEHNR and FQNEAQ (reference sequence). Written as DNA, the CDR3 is TGTGCCAGCAGCTTAGCTAAAAACAGGAATTCACCCCTCCACTTT. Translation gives CASSLAKNRNSPLHF.

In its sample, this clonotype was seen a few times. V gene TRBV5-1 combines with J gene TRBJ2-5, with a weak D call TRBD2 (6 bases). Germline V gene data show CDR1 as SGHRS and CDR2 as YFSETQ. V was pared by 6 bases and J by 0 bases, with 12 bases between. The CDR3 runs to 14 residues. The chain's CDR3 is CASKTGADQETQYF. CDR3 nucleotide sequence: TGCGCCAGCAAGACGGGAGCAGACCAAGAGACCCAGTACTTC.

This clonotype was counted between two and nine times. This chain's CDR3 is CASSPLQGANTEAFF. CDR3 bases: TGCGCCAGCAGCCCCTTACAGGGGGCGAACACTGAAGCTTTCTTT. J is TRBJ1-1 and V is TRBV5-1; 9 positions agree with TRBD1. The CDR3 length is 15 residues. After removal of 4 bases from V and 1 base from J, the junction contained 5 bases not matched to a gene. The germline CDR1 and CDR2 sequences are SGHRS and YFSETQ.

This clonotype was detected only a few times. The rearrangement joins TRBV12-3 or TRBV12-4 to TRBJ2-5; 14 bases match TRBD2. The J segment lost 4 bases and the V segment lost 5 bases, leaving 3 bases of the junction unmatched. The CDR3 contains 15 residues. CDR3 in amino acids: CASSGLAGGTETQYF. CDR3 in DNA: TGTGCCAGCAGTGGACTAGCGGGAGGTACAGAGACCCAGTACTTC.

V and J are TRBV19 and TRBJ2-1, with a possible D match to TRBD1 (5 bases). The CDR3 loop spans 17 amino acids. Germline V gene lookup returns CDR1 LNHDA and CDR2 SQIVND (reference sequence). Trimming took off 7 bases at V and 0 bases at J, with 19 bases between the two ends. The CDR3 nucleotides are TGTGCCAGTAATTCGGTTGGCAGGGTCAGCTCCTACAATGAGCAGTTCTTC. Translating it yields CASNSVGRVSSYNEQFF. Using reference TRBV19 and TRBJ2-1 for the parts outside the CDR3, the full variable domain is DGGITQSPKYLFRKEGQNVTLSCEQNLNHDAMYWYRQDPGQGLRLIYYSQIVNDFQKGDIAEGYSVSREKKESFPLTVTSAQKNPTAFYLCASNSVGRVSSYNEQFFGPGTRLTVL.

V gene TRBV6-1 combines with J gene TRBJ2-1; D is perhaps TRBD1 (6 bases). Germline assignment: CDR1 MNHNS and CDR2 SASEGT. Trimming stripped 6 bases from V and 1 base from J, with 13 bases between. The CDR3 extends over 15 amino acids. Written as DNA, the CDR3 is TGTGCCAGCAGACATAACAGGGTGTCCTACAATGAGCAGTTCTTC. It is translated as CASRHNRVSYNEQFF.

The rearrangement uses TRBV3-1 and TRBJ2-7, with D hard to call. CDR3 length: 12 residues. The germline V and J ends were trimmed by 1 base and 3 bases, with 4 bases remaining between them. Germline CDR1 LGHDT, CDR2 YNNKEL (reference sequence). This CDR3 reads CASSQGLYEQYF. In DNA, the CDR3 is TGTGCCAGCAGCCAAGGACTCTACGAGCAGTACTTC.

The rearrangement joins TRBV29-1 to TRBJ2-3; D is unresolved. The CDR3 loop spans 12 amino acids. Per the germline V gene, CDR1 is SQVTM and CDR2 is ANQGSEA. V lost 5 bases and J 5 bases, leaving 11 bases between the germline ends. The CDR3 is CSVISDGDTQYF. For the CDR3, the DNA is TGCAGCGTTATATCGGACGGAGATACGCAGTATTTT.

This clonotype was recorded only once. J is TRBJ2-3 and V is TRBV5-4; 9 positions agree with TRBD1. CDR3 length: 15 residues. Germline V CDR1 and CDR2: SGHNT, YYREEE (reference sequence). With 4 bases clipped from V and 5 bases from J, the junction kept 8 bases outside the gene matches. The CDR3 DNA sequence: TGTGCCAGCAGCCACTGGACAGGGGATGTAGATACGCAGTATTTT. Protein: CASSHWTGDVDTQYF.

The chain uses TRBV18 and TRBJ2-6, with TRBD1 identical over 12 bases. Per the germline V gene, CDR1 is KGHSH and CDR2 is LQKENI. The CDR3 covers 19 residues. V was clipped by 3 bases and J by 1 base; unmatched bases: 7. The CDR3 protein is CASSPTTGQGASGANVLTF. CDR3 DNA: TGTGCCAGCTCACCCACGACGGGACAGGGGGCTTCTGGGGCCAACGTCCTGACTTTC.

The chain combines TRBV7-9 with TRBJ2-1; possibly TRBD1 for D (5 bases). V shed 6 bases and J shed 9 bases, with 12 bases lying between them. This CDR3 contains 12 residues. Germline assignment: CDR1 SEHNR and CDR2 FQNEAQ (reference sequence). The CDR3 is CASREQEIEQFF. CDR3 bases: TGTGCCAGCAGAGAACAGGAGATTGAGCAGTTCTTC.

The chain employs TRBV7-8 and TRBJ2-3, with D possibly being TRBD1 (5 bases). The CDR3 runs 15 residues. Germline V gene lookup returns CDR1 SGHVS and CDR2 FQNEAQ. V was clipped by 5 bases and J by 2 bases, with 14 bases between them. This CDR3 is CASSPSTTVTDTQYF. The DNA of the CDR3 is TGTGCCAGCAGCCCAAGTACGACAGTCACAGATACGCAGTATTTT.

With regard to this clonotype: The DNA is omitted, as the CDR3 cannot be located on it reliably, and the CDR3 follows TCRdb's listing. The CDR3 region is CASSSSRMSSYEQYF. The V and J genes are TRBV28 and TRBJ2-7. The CDR3 sequence runs 15 residues, both termini included. Germline V gene data show CDR1 as MDHEN and CDR2 as SYDVKM.